Shown below are 23 T cell receptor beta chains from a single sample sequenced in a study of regulatory T cells in long-lasting Graves disease. Time point meaning: newly diagnosed GD, antithyroid drugs for less than 3 months. PBMC-extracted RNA yielded the TCR library. TCR beta libraries were built with iRepertoire HTBI primers and Arm-PCR of CDR3 regions. Using its own MiXCR run on the multiplex PCR reads, TCRdb lists one record per CDR3 protein. The repertoire includes roughly 380,000 distinct CDR3 sequences, 15% to 19% of them detected once, and about 24% sits in the top ten. Here the sequenced sample was peripheral blood mononuclear cells (PBMCs), taken at new diagnosis, from a patient treated with antithyroid drugs. The receptors stem from a female donor with Graves disease.

This clonotype was counted only a few times. The chain joins TRBV7-2 to TRBJ2-4; D possibly uses TRBD1 or TRBD2 (6 bases each). The CDR3 totals 15 residues. Germline V gene sequence: CDR1 SGHTA, CDR2 FQGNSA. V lost 5 bases and J lost 6, with 17 bases in between. The CDR3 here is CASSTRGGLGNIQYF. The CDR3, as DNA: TGTGCCAGCAGCACCAGAGGGGGACTGGGAAACATTCAGTACTTC.

This clonotype was seen repeatedly, ten times or more. V is TRBV7-9 and J is TRBJ1-5; 8 positions match TRBD1. V dropped 3 bases and J dropped 6; count of bases not matched to a gene: 4. Germline loops: CDR1 SEHNR, CDR2 FQNEAQ (reference sequence). The CDR3 has 14 residues. CDR3 region: CASSLTGVGQPQHF. In nucleotides, the CDR3 is TGTGCCAGCAGCTTGACAGGGGTGGGTCAGCCCCAGCATTTT.

This clonotype showed up many times. V gene TRBV27 combines with J gene TRBJ1-6; 7 bases match TRBD1. There are 17 residues in the CDR3. Germline assignment: CDR1 MNHEY and CDR2 SMNVEV (reference sequence). V dropped 3 bases and J dropped 2; count of bases not matched to a gene: 7. CDR3 sequence reads: CASSFGRGFAYNSPLHF. CDR3 DNA: TGTGCCAGCAGTTTTGGCAGGGGGTTCGCCTATAATTCACCCCTCCACTTT.

The chain links TRBV4-1 to TRBJ1-3, with D perhaps matching TRBD1 (5 bases). CDR3 size: 19 residues. V was pared by 3 bases and J by 0 bases, with 21 bases between. Germline V gene lookup returns CDR1 MGHRA and CDR2 YSYEKL. CDR3 loop: CASSHPRVGVGGSGNTIYF. In DNA, the CDR3 is TGCGCCAGCAGCCACCCCAGGGTCGGGGTGGGGGGCTCTGGAAACACCATATATTTT.

There are many counts of this clonotype. The chain couples TRBV27 to TRBJ2-7; no firm D call. Trimming removed 1 base from V and 11 bases from J, with 9 bases in between. Germline CDR1 MNHEY, CDR2 SMNVEV (reference sequence). The CDR3 loop spans 11 amino acids. In DNA, the CDR3 is TGTGCCAGCAGTTTATTAGGCCGAGAGTACTTC. Translated, it gives CASSLLGREYF.

This clonotype was seen a handful of times. The chain combines TRBV19 with TRBJ1-5; D ambiguous. Deletions cut 7 bases from V and 4 bases from J, with 20 bases between. Germline V gene data show CDR1 as LNHDA and CDR2 as SQIVND (reference sequence). This CDR3 spans 16 amino acids. This CDR3 reads CASNAPYRALNQPQHF. The CDR3 DNA follows: TGTGCCAGTAACGCTCCATACCGGGCTCTAAATCAGCCCCAGCATTTT. Based on the CDR3 plus reference TRBV19 and TRBJ1-5, the full variable domain is DGGITQSPKYLFRKEGQNVTLSCEQNLNHDAMYWYRQDPGQGLRLIYYSQIVNDFQKGDIAEGYSVSREKKESFPLTVTSAQKNPTAFYLCASNAPYRALNQPQHFGDGTRLSIL.

This clonotype was seen many times. The rearrangement uses TRBV12-3 or TRBV12-4 and TRBJ2-1; D remains ambiguous. The CDR3 is 11 residues long. V lost 3 bases, J lost 7 bases, and 4 bases lay in between. Written as DNA, the CDR3 is TGTGCCAGCAGTTTGTTTAATGAGCAGTTCTTC. Its protein product is CASSLFNEQFF.

This clonotype came up many times. This chain joins TRBV7-8 and TRBJ2-1, with no clear D. Deletions cut 3 bases from V and 4 bases from J, with 7 bases between. CDR3 length equals 13 residues. In germline, CDR1 is SGHVS, CDR2 FQNEAQ. The CDR3 here is CASSLKPYNEQFF. DNA of the CDR3: TGTGCCAGCAGCTTGAAGCCTTACAATGAGCAGTTCTTC.

This clonotype was recorded at least ten times. This chain uses TRBV10-1 with TRBJ2-2; D is ambiguous. This CDR3 region has 15 residues. V was trimmed by 0 bases and J by 5 bases, leaving 10 bases between them. Germline CDR1 and CDR2: WNHNN and SYGVQD (reference sequence). The CDR3 here is CASSESTFTTGELFF. DNA of the CDR3: TGCGCCAGCAGTGAGTCGACTTTTACTACCGGGGAGCTGTTTTTT.

The table lists this clonotype with many counts. The V call is TRBV7-2, the J call TRBJ2-3, with TRBD1 matching over 8 bases. From germline, CDR1 is SGHTA and CDR2 FQGNSA. The CDR3 length is 16 residues. The V segment lost 2 bases and the J segment 1 base; nucleotides outside the gene matches: 5. The CDR3 DNA follows: TGTGCCAGCAGCTTAAGACAGGGGATCGGCACAGATACGCAGTATTTT. This codes for CASSLRQGIGTDTQYF.

This clonotype has a count of ten or more. The rearrangement uses TRBV7-9 and TRBJ1-3; no clear D gene. V shed 8 bases and J shed 0 bases, with 23 bases lying between them. The germline V gene encodes CDR1 SEHNR and CDR2 FQNEAQ (reference sequence). The CDR3 length is 18 residues. The CDR3 nucleotides are TGTGCCAGCTCCCCGCGGACCTCCCTCTCAATCTCTGGAAACACCATATATTTT. Protein: CASSPRTSLSISGNTIYF.

Many counts were recorded for this clonotype. This rearrangement joins TRBV4-3 to TRBJ2-1; D could derive from TRBD1 or TRBD2 (5 bases each). The CDR3 is 17 residues long. The germline CDR1 and CDR2 sequences are LGHNA and YSLEER. V shed 1 base and J shed 0 bases, with 13 bases lying between them. The CDR3 protein is CASSQGGWTNSYNEQFF. Written as DNA, the CDR3 is TGCGCCAGCAGCCAAGGGGGGTGGACGAACTCCTACAATGAGCAGTTCTTC.

This clonotype has a count of ten or more. The CDR3: CASSPNSGSGDEQFF. The CDR3 nucleotides read TGTGCCAGCAGCCCGAATAGCGGGAGTGGCGATGAGCAGTTCTTC. The chain has TRBV7-3 and TRBJ2-1, with 9 bases matching TRBD2. CDR3 length: 15 amino acids. V was pared by 5 bases and J by 8 bases, with 10 bases of the junction left unmatched. The germline CDR1 and CDR2 sequences are SGHTA and FQGTGA.

This clonotype was seen ten or more times. This chain joins TRBV12-3 or TRBV12-4 and TRBJ2-2; 9 bases are a match to TRBD2. The J segment lost 3 bases and the V segment lost 4 bases, leaving 6 bases of the junction unmatched. CDR3 size: 16 residues. CDR3: CASSSISGGHTGELFF. CDR3 nucleotides: TGTGCCAGCAGTTCTATTAGCGGGGGACACACCGGGGAGCTGTTTTTT.

This clonotype showed up many times. The gene calls are TRBV3-1 and TRBJ2-5; possible D gene TRBD1, 6 bases. Germline-derived CDR1 and CDR2 are LGHDT and YNNKEL (reference sequence). This CDR3 region has 14 residues. Trimming left V 3 bases short and J 5 bases short, with 13 bases between. The CDR3 DNA reads as TGTGCCAGCAGCCACAGGGGACCGACGGAGACCCAGTACTTC. It encodes CASSHRGPTETQYF.

This clonotype has at least ten counts. This chain connects TRBV12-3 or TRBV12-4 to TRBJ1-5, with a possible D match to TRBD1 (6 bases). This CDR3 comprises 15 residues. The V and J ends lost 4 bases and 7 bases respectively, with 17 bases between them. Written as DNA, the CDR3 is TGTGCCAGCAGTTCGGACAGCTTAGCCCGGCAGCCCCAGCATTTT. Amino acids: CASSSDSLARQPQHF.

The sample holds many counts of this clonotype. The rearrangement joins TRBV6-5 to TRBJ2-3; no clear D. The CDR3 is 16 amino acids. Between the trimmed V and J ends, which lost 2 bases and 4 bases, there was a span of 16 bases. Germline-derived CDR1 and CDR2 are MNHEY and SVGAGI. CDR3 in DNA: TGTGCCAGCAGTTACGCGACCGTTACCCTCCCAGATACGCAGTATTTT. Protein product: CASSYATVTLPDTQYF.

This clonotype was found many times. The CDR3 is CASSQVSGDSPYEQYF. The CDR3 nucleotides read TGTGCCAGCAGCCAAGTATCTGGTGACAGCCCCTACGAGCAGTACTTC. The chain uses TRBV3-1 and TRBJ2-7; D might be TRBD1 (5 bases). The CDR3 has 16 amino acids. Germline lookup yields CDR1 LGHDT and CDR2 YNNKEL (reference sequence). V lost 1 base and J 2 bases, leaving 15 bases between the germline ends.

Only one count was recorded for this clonotype. V gene TRBV6-1 combines with J gene TRBJ2-5; either TRBD1 or TRBD2 may fit D (5 bases each). Germline-derived CDR1 and CDR2 are MNHNS and SASEGT. V shed 6 bases and J shed 4 bases, with 12 bases lying between them. The CDR3 loop spans 13 amino acids. This chain's CDR3 is CASSAGTGETQYF. As DNA, the CDR3 is TGTGCCAGCAGCGCCGGGACCGGAGAGACCCAGTACTTC.

This chain uses TRBV4-1 with TRBJ2-1; 8 nucleotides agree with TRBD2. Unmatched junction bases numbered 6, after V lost 3 bases and J lost 5 bases. Germline V lookup: CDR1 MGHRA, CDR2 YSYEKL. The CDR3 consists of 15 residues. The CDR3 sequence: CASSHPGGDDNEQFF. The CDR3 region has the DNA TGCGCCAGCAGCCACCCGGGGGGGGACGACAATGAGCAGTTCTTC.

Ten or more counts support this clonotype. The rearrangement joins TRBV7-2 to TRBJ2-5; TRBD2 aligns across 10 bases. This CDR3 contains 14 residues. V trimming: 5 bases; J trimming: 3 bases; junction bases outside the gene matches: 3. Germline CDR1 is SGHTA and CDR2 is FQGNSA. The CDR3, as DNA: TGTGCCAGCAGCCCTAGCGGGAGTGAAGAGACCCAGTACTTC. It is translated as CASSPSGSEETQYF.

This clonotype was detected only a few times. The J gene is TRBJ1-1, the V gene TRBV5-4; D is unresolved. The CDR3 has 14 residues. CDR1 and CDR2 (germline): SGHNT, YYREEE (reference sequence). V was cut by 1 base and J by 3 bases, with 10 bases left in between. The chain's CDR3 is CASSLWGSYTEAFF. The DNA for the CDR3 is TGTGCCAGCAGCTTGTGGGGATCCTACACTGAAGCTTTCTTT.

This clonotype occurred many times. The chain links TRBV7-2 to TRBJ2-5; a weak D match, TRBD1 (5 bases). The germline V and J ends were trimmed by 5 bases and 2 bases, with 15 bases remaining between them. This CDR3 comprises 15 residues. The V gene's germline CDR1 is SGHTA and CDR2 FQGNSA. CDR3 amino acids: CASSRLVAGQETQYF. Here the CDR3 DNA reads TGTGCCAGCAGCCGCCTCGTGGCAGGGCAAGAGACCCAGTACTTC.